This T cell receptor beta chain was observed in a study of blood T cell repertoires in COVID-19. CDR1 and CDR2 from the germline V gene are SGHRS and YFSETQ. The CDR3 covers 15 residues. V lost 4 bases, J lost 4 bases, and 3 bases stayed unmatched. This table comes from immunoSEQ multiplex PCR, and its TCRdb copy is limited to in-frame clones, with some not included. Of hundreds of thousands of clones in the sample, around 90% were seen once. This clone was counted between two and nine times. The receptor comes from a woman younger than 35 who had recovered from COVID-19. The sample was peripheral blood. This rearrangement joins TRBV5-1 to TRBJ2-7, with 15 bases identical to TRBD2. CDR3 residues: CASSGGTSGGYEQYF. Written as DNA, the CDR3 is TGCGCCAGCAGCGGCGGGACTAGCGGGGGGTACGAGCAGTACTTC.